What follows are 11 T cell receptor beta chains derived from one specimen sequenced in a study of T-cell memory formation after mild COVID-19. TCRdb re-analysed the 5' RACE reads in MiXCR, keeping a single row per CDR3 protein. Among 300,000 to 350,000 distinct CDR3 sequences, approximately 15% were seen once, and the ten largest hold about 21%. The sequenced sample consisted of PBMCs or a T cell subset sorted from them (not recorded which). These receptors came from a young man who had mild COVID-19 (a few samples of this study predate the infection). Cell type and time point are not known.

The table lists this clonotype with a few counts. The chain recombines TRBV20-1 with TRBJ1-5; 7 bases map to TRBD1. J gave up 6 bases and V 0 bases, and 8 bases lay outside the gene matches. Per germline, CDR1 DFQATT and CDR2 SNEGSKA (reference sequence). The CDR3 is 15 amino acids. The CDR3 is CSARDPGQSSQPQHF. CDR3 bases: TGCAGTGCTAGAGACCCGGGACAGTCTTCTCAGCCCCAGCATTTT.

The chain combines TRBV6-5 with TRBJ1-2; the match to TRBD1 covers 8 bases. CDR1 is MNHEY and CDR2 is SVGAGI in the germline V gene. This CDR3 region has 14 residues. Germline trimming cut 6 bases from V and 5 bases from J; bases unmatched to any gene: 8. The CDR3 loop reads CASSLRGHGYGYTF. As DNA, the CDR3 is TGTGCCAGCAGCCTCAGGGGGCACGGGTATGGCTACACCTTC.

The chain joins TRBV4-1 to TRBJ1-5; 8 bases are shared with TRBD1. The V and J ends lost 4 bases and 6 bases, in that order; junction bases with no gene match: 5. The CDR3 length is 14 residues. Germline V gene lookup returns CDR1 MGHRA and CDR2 YSYEKL. CDR3 sequence: CASSPDRAIQPQHF. For the CDR3, the DNA is TGCGCCAGCAGCCCGGACAGGGCTATTCAGCCCCAGCATTTT.

This clonotype was picked up a small number of times. J is TRBJ2-3 and V is TRBV7-2; 11 positions match TRBD2. Per germline, CDR1 SGHTA and CDR2 FQGNSA. This CDR3 has 17 amino acids. The V segment lost 5 bases and the J segment 7 bases; nucleotides outside the gene matches: 14. Here the CDR3 DNA reads TGTGCCAGCAGCCCCCGAGCGGGACTAGCGGTGCCAAATACGCAGTATTTT. It translates to CASSPRAGLAVPNTQYF.

This clonotype was detected only a few times. This chain connects TRBV7-8 to TRBJ2-1, with no clear D. With 3 bases removed from V and 1 base from J, the gap between germline ends came to 7 bases. Germline lookup yields CDR1 SGHVS and CDR2 FQNEAQ. The CDR3 totals 14 residues. CDR3 coding DNA: TGTGCCAGCAGCTTCGTCCCATCCTACAATGAGCAGTTCTTC. As protein: CASSFVPSYNEQFF.

This clonotype was seen a few times. The chain has TRBV7-2 and TRBJ2-5; D is possibly TRBD1 (6 bases). CDR3 size: 15 residues. Trimming took 5 bases from V and 1 from J, leaving 14 bases between them. Germline V lookup: CDR1 SGHTA, CDR2 FQGNSA. For the CDR3, the DNA is TGTGCCAGCAGCCGATTCACAGGGCTCCAAGAGACCCAGTACTTC. This sequence encodes CASSRFTGLQETQYF.

This clonotype was counted between two and nine times. The genes are TRBV9 and TRBJ2-4; D is ambiguous. The V end lost 3 bases, the J end lost 4 bases, and 5 bases lay between the germline ends. The CDR3 length is 12 residues. Germline V gene data show CDR1 as SGDLS and CDR2 as YYNGEE. CDR3 nucleotide sequence: TGTGCCAGCAGCGGGTCTAAAAACATTCAGTACTTC. It yields the protein CASSGSKNIQYF.

The chain has TRBV4-3 and TRBJ2-1; weak D call: TRBD1 (6 bases). This CDR3 spans 13 amino acids. CDR1 and CDR2 (germline): LGHNA, YSLEER. The V and J ends lost 2 bases and 9 bases respectively, with 11 bases between them. The CDR3 DNA reads TGCGCCAGCAGCCAAATACAGGGCGCTGAGCAGTTCTTC. This gives the protein CASSQIQGAEQFF.

This clonotype appeared many times. The CDR3 bases are TGCGCCAGCAGCTTGGCCGGGTATGCAAGCGGACAGTACTTC. It is translated as CASSLAGYASGQYF. This chain uses TRBV5-1 with TRBJ2-7; tentatively, D is TRBD2 (5 bases). The ends were cut back, 0 bases at V and 10 bases at J, with 17 bases in the middle. This CDR3 has 14 residues. The V gene's germline CDR1 is SGHRS and CDR2 YFSETQ.

This chain links TRBV7-2 with TRBJ2-3; tentatively, D is TRBD1 or TRBD2 (5 bases each). CDR1 SGHTA and CDR2 FQGNSA come from the germline V gene. The ends were cut back, 1 base at V and 0 bases at J, with 11 bases in the middle. The CDR3 loop spans 16 amino acids. DNA of the CDR3: TGTGCCAGCAGCTTAGTTGGGGGAACTAGCACAGATACGCAGTATTTT. It encodes CASSLVGGTSTDTQYF.

The rearrangement links TRBV20-1 to TRBJ2-3; the D gene is possibly TRBD2 (5 bases). This CDR3 is 12 amino acids long. V lost 5 bases and J lost 6, with 12 bases in between. Germline CDR1 DFQATT, CDR2 SNEGSKA (reference sequence). The CDR3 protein is CSAPGPGDTQYF. The CDR3 nucleotides are TGCAGTGCTCCCGGACCGGGGGATACGCAGTATTTT.